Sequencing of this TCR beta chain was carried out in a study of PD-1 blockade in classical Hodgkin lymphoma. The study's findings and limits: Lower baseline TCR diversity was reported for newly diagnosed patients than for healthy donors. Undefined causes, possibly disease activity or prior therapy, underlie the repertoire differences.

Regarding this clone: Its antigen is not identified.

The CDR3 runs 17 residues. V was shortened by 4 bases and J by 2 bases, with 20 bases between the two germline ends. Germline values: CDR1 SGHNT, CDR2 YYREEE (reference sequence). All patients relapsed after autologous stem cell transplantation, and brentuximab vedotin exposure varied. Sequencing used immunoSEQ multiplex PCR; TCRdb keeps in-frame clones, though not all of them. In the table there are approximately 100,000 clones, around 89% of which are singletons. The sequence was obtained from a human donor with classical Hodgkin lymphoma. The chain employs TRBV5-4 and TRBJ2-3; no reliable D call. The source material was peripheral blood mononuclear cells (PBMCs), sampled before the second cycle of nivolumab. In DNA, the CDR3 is TGTGCCAGCAGCCTAACCCGGACCGCCGTTTCCACAGATACGCAGTATTTT. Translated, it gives CASSLTRTAVSTDTQYF.